This T cell receptor beta chain derives from a study of blood T cell repertoires in COVID-19. Study overall: The United States, Italy and Spain supplied acute and convalescent COVID-19 samples.

Germline loops: CDR1 LNHNV, CDR2 YYDKDF (reference sequence). Deletions cut 0 bases from V and 5 bases from J, with 13 bases between. The CDR3 contains 15 residues. In the authors' methods: It was from reference gene primer amplification that nucleated cell counts were estimated. Assay: immunoSEQ multiplex PCR; the TCRdb copy retains only in-frame clones and omits some. The V and J calls and clone size are taken from that table; D and trimming were inferred from the DNA. The sample lists over 80,000 clones; approximately 86% were seen once. This clonotype was sampled from a man older than 75 with active or convalescent COVID-19. What was sequenced was peripheral blood. The chain combines TRBV15 with TRBJ2-5, with a possible D match to TRBD2 (6 bases). This CDR3 is CATSRDRHREETQYF. The DNA for the CDR3 is TGTGCCACCAGCAGAGATAGACACCGGGAGGAGACCCAGTACTTC. The entire variable domain, with the rest obtained from reference TRBV15 and TRBJ2-5, is as follows: DAMVIQNPRYQVTQFGKPVTLSCSQTLNHNVMYWYQQKSSQAPKLLFHYYDKDFNNEADTPDNFQSRRPNTSFCFLDIRSPGLGDTAMYLCATSRDRHREETQYFGPGTRLLVL.